This TCR beta chain was retrieved from a study of radiation and T cells in renal cell carcinoma. The study, taken as a whole, reports: No pretreatment tumor biopsies were available for baseline clonotypes.

The V gene lost 5 bases and the J gene lost 0 bases, with 13 bases spanning the gap. Germline CDR1 reads MGHDK; CDR2 reads SYGVNS. The CDR3 runs to 15 residues. As for this clone: Antigen unknown.

This sample's treatment: 15 Gy SBRT to primary tumor, nephrectomy 4 weeks later. The patient's renal cell carcinoma had clear cell pathology. Method: immunoSEQ multiplex PCR; TCRdb's copy keeps in-frame clones and lacks some. The table records about 22,000 clones, around 46% of them present only once. Source: tumor tissue, taken from a patient whose treatment included radiotherapy and nephrectomy. The sequence came from a woman between 50 and 59 years old with renal cell carcinoma. The J gene is TRBJ1-1, the V gene TRBV25-1; tentatively, D is TRBD1 (5 bases). In nucleotides, the CDR3 is TGTGCCAGCAGTCGGGGGACTACGGTGAACACTGAAGCTTTCTTT. It is translated as CASSRGTTVNTEAFF.